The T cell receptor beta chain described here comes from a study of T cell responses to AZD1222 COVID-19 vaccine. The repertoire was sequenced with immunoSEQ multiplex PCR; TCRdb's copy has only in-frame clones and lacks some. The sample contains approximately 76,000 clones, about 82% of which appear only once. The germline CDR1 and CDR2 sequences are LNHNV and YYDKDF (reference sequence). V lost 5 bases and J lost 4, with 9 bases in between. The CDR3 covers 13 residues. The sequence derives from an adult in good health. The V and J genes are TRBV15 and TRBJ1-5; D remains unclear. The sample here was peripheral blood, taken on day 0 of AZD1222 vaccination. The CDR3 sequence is CATSRSPNQPQHF. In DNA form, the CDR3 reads TGTGCCACCAGCCGCAGCCCAAATCAGCCCCAGCATTTT.